This TCR beta chain stems from a study of response to subunit inactivated influenza vaccine. The study's findings and limits: The authors put forward the suggestion that each seasonal influenza vaccination may bring in only a limited number of new T cells.

V was pared by 0 bases and J by 4 bases, with 5 bases of the junction left unmatched. This CDR3 has 15 amino acids. Germline lookup yields CDR1 LGHNA and CDR2 YSLEER. TCRdb ran MiXCR on the RT-PCR reads and lists one entry per CDR3 protein. The table shows 150,000 to 200,000 distinct CDR3 sequences, with 9.5% to 15% occurring only once. The table lists this clonotype with a few counts. The antigen is unknown. In addition, the sample was reused for a study of T cells expressing NK-cell markers. That publication notes: What made the TCR beta cDNA was 5'RACE template switching with UMIs. 1.0-7.0% of CD8+ T cells in roughly six donors belonged to dominant NKG2C+ clonotypes.

The chain employs TRBV4-3 and TRBJ2-7; TRBD1 matches at 8 bases. The source was CD8+ T cells sorted from PBMCs, collected less than 13 days after vaccination. The clonotype comes from a man aged 45-65 years who received an inactivated influenza vaccine. Here the CDR3 reads CASSQERQGNYEQYF. The CDR3, as DNA: TGCGCCAGCAGCCAAGAAAGACAGGGGAATTACGAGCAGTACTTC.